The sequence of this TCR beta chain was determined in a study of tumor and adjacent non-tumor tissue in lung cancer. General study results and limits: Tumor tissue had significantly higher TCR diversity than normal lung.

Three rounds of nested PCR, following a modified ARM-PCR protocol, produced the TCRbeta library. TCRdb re-called the multiplex PCR reads through MiXCR, storing one row per CDR3 protein. Of approximately 90,000 distinct CDR3 sequences listed, approximately 70% are singletons. The CDR3 spans 16 amino acids, including both terminal residues. Germline V gene lookup returns CDR1 LGHNA and CDR2 YNFKEQ. Comments on this clonotype: Its antigen is undetermined. No conserved phenylalanine or tryptophan ends this CDR3, so it is likely a read error. The DNA is omitted, as the CDR3 cannot be located on it reliably, and the CDR3 follows TCRdb's listing.

RNA was extracted from bulk tissue without any cell sorting. The TCR was taken from a man in his sixties with non-small cell lung cancer. Material for sequencing was lung tumor tissue. The gene calls are TRBV4-2 and TRBJ2-7; TRBD1, as called in the table, went unchecked against the DNA. The CDR3 reads CASSQDQGVNFYEQCI.